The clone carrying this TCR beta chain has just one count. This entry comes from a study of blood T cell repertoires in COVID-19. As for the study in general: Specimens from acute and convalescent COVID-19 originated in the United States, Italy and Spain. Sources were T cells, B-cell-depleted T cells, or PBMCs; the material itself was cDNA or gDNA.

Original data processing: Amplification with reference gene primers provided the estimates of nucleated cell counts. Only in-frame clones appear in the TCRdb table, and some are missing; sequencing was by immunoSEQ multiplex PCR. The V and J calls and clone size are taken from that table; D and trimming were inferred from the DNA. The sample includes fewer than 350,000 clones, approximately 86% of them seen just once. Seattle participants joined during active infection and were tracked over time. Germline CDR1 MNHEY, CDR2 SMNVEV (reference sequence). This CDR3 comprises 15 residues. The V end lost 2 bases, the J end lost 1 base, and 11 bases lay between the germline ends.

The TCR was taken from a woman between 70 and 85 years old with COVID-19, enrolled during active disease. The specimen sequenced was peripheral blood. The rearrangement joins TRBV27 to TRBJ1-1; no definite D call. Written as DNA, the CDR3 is TGTGCCAGCAGTTTAAATTCTCGTTGGAACACTGAAGCTTTCTTT. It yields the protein CASSLNSRWNTEAFF.